One sample yielded the 24 T cell receptor beta chains listed below, sequenced in a study of T cells after yellow fever vaccination. TCRdb reanalysed the 5' RACE reads using MiXCR and keeps one entry per CDR3 protein. The sample gives 350,000 to 450,000 distinct CDR3 sequences, around a sixth of which show up once; 15% to 20% is in the top ten. Sequenced material: PBMCs, taken before the yellow fever booster vaccination. The receptors were gathered from a man younger than 35 who received the YFV17D yellow fever vaccine.

This clonotype was counted between two and nine times. The chain recombines TRBV7-9 with TRBJ1-1; D unclear. Germline-derived CDR1 and CDR2 are SEHNR and FQNEAQ (reference sequence). V was cut by 3 bases and J by 7 bases, with 6 bases left in between. The length of the CDR3 is 11 residues. The CDR3 sequence is CASSLWDEAFF. For the CDR3, the DNA is TGTGCCAGCAGCTTGTGGGATGAAGCTTTCTTT.

This clonotype occurred a few times. The chain couples TRBV6-5 to TRBJ2-5; possibly TRBD2 for D (5 bases). Germline V gives CDR1 MNHEY, CDR2 SVGAGI. Deletions cut 6 bases from V and 5 bases from J, with 13 bases between. CDR3 length: 13 residues. CDR3 coding DNA: TGTGCCAGCAGGGACTTGGAGGCGGAGACCCAGTACTTC. This gives the protein CASRDLEAETQYF.

V is TRBV12-3 or TRBV12-4 and J is TRBJ2-7; the D gene is possibly TRBD1 (6 bases). With 5 bases removed from V and 0 bases from J, the gap between germline ends came to 11 bases. The CDR3 runs to 14 residues. This CDR3 reads CASSLGTLSYEQYF. CDR3 DNA: TGTGCCAGCAGTCTAGGGACACTCTCCTACGAGCAGTACTTC.

V and J are TRBV20-1 and TRBJ1-6, with TRBD1 matching 7 bases. The CDR3 is 15 amino acids. Germline-derived CDR1 and CDR2 are DFQATT and SNEGSKA (reference sequence). With V trimmed by 3 bases and J by 5 bases, 7 bases remained unmatched. The CDR3: CSASFTGVNNSPLHF. The CDR3 bases are TGCAGTGCTAGTTTCACAGGGGTTAATAATTCACCCCTCCACTTT.

CDR3 sequence (DNA): TGCGCCAGCAGCCCTATTGACAGGGAGCTGGACGAGCAGTACTTC. This gives the protein CASSPIDRELDEQYF. This chain uses TRBV5-1 with TRBJ2-7, with TRBD1 matching over 7 bases. V was clipped by 4 bases and J by 5 bases; unmatched bases: 12. Germline loops: CDR1 SGHRS, CDR2 YFSETQ. The CDR3 runs to 15 residues.

This clonotype was recorded many times. The CDR3 region has the DNA TGCAGTGCTAGTAGCGGGGGGGCCAATGAGCAGTTCTTC. This codes for CSASSGGANEQFF. This chain connects TRBV20-1 to TRBJ2-1; TRBD2 aligns across 11 bases. This CDR3 has 13 amino acids. V lost 3 bases to trimming and J lost 6 bases; unmatched junction nucleotides: 1. CDR1 is DFQATT, CDR2 SNEGSKA, per germline (reference sequence).

V and J are TRBV6-6 and TRBJ2-1; TRBD2 matches at 9 bases. The CDR3 runs to 15 residues. Germline V gene sequence: CDR1 MNHNY, CDR2 SVGAGI (reference sequence). V lost 0 bases, J lost 7 bases, and 4 bases stayed unmatched. CDR3 protein: CASSYSVAGVNEQFF. The CDR3 bases are TGTGCCAGCAGTTACTCGGTAGCGGGGGTGAATGAGCAGTTCTTC.

The CDR3 reads CASSPLNSGSNYGYTF. In DNA form, the CDR3 reads TGTGCCAGCTCACCACTGAACTCAGGGAGTAACTATGGCTACACCTTC. The V call is TRBV18, the J call TRBJ1-2; tentative D call: TRBD1 (5 bases). Germline CDR1 reads KGHSH; CDR2 reads LQKENI. V lost 1 base and J lost 1, with 13 bases in between. This CDR3 has 16 residues.

V usage is TRBV12-3 or TRBV12-4 and J usage is TRBJ1-4; 7 bases line up with TRBD1. Trimming cost V 6 bases and J 8 bases; bases outside gene matches: 9. This CDR3 region has 14 residues. The CDR3 region is CASRDNRGGEKLFF. CDR3 bases: TGTGCCAGCAGAGACAACAGGGGAGGCGAAAAACTGTTTTTT.

There are a few counts of this clonotype. V gene TRBV3-1 combines with J gene TRBJ2-5; D is perhaps TRBD1 (5 bases). CDR1 is LGHDT and CDR2 is YNNKEL in the germline V gene (reference sequence). Trimming took 0 bases from V and 9 from J, leaving 17 bases between them. The CDR3 sequence is 15 residues long. The CDR3 sequence: CASSQEGPDLSAQYF. The CDR3 DNA sequence: TGTGCCAGCAGCCAAGAGGGGCCCGACCTCTCGGCCCAGTACTTC.

This clonotype was picked up a small number of times. This sequence joins TRBV27 and TRBJ1-1; D gene unclear. Trimming removed 5 bases from V and 2 bases from J, with 12 bases in between. The CDR3 is made up of 14 amino acids. The germline V gene has CDR1 MNHEY and CDR2 SMNVEV (reference sequence). The CDR3 region is CASSQTGINTEAFF. For the CDR3, the DNA is TGTGCCAGCAGTCAAACCGGGATTAACACTGAAGCTTTCTTT.

The chain joins TRBV6-5 to TRBJ1-2; no clear D gene. V dropped 0 bases and J dropped 4 bases, with 9 bases sitting between them. CDR1 is MNHEY and CDR2 is SVGAGI in the germline V gene. The CDR3 consists of 14 residues. As DNA, the CDR3 is TGTGCCAGCAGTTACTCGATCCTTCCCTATGGCTACACCTTC. This sequence encodes CASSYSILPYGYTF.

The chain joins TRBV11-2 to TRBJ1-4; weak D call: TRBD1 (5 bases). Trimming removed 1 base from V and 7 bases from J, with 13 bases in between. Germline V CDR1 and CDR2: SGHAT, FQNNGV. The CDR3 sequence is 15 residues long. The CDR3 bases are TGTGCCAGCAGCTTAGTTTGGGGCTCTAGTGAAAAACTGTTTTTT. Encoded protein: CASSLVWGSSEKLFF. The full variable domain, in which reference TRBV11-2 and TRBJ1-4 provide the parts outside the CDR3, is EAGVAQSPRYKIIEKRQSVAFWCNPISGHATLYWYQQILGQGPKLLIQFQNNGVVDDSQLPKDRFSAERLKGVDSTLKIQPAKLEDSAVYLCASSLVWGSSEKLFFGSGTQLSVL.

This chain connects TRBV4-3 to TRBJ1-2; D is uncertain. The germline gives CDR1 LGHNA, CDR2 YSLEER. Trimming stripped 3 bases from V and 4 bases from J, with 15 bases between. The CDR3 has 15 amino acids. The CDR3 is CASSHKNGPSYGYTF. The DNA of the CDR3 is TGCGCCAGCAGCCACAAGAACGGACCGAGCTATGGCTACACCTTC.

The genes are TRBV5-6 and TRBJ1-6; 7 nucleotides align to TRBD1. Germline CDR1 is SGHDT and CDR2 is YYEEEE. Germline trimming cut 4 bases from V and 7 bases from J; bases unmatched to any gene: 14. The CDR3 spans 17 residues. Here the CDR3 reads CASSVMTGLPLNSPLHF. The DNA of the CDR3 is TGTGCCAGCAGCGTAATGACAGGGCTCCCCTTAAATTCACCCCTCCACTTT.

This clonotype has more than one count but fewer than ten. The chain couples TRBV5-1 to TRBJ2-1; D unclear. The V gene's germline CDR1 is SGHRS and CDR2 YFSETQ. V was cut by 0 bases and J by 3 bases, with 7 bases left in between. The CDR3 sequence is 14 residues long. The CDR3 protein is CASSLDAYYNEQFF. CDR3 nucleotides: TGCGCCAGCAGCTTGGACGCATACTACAATGAGCAGTTCTTC.

This clonotype was seen only a few times. V is TRBV5-1 and J is TRBJ1-2; 8 positions agree with TRBD1. Germline values: CDR1 SGHRS, CDR2 YFSETQ. The CDR3 spans 14 residues. Unmatched junction bases numbered 7, after V lost 4 bases and J lost 5 bases. DNA for the CDR3: TGCGCCAGCAGCCAGCTGACAGGGGAGTATGGCTACACCTTC. Translation: CASSQLTGEYGYTF.

J is TRBJ1-1 and V is TRBV7-3; a weak D match, TRBD1 (6 bases). This CDR3 spans 14 amino acids. With 5 bases removed from V and 2 bases from J, the gap between germline ends came to 12 bases. The germline CDR1 and CDR2 sequences are SGHTA and FQGTGA. The CDR3 DNA sequence: TGTGCCAGCAGCGTGACGACAGGAAACACTGAAGCTTTCTTT. Its protein is CASSVTTGNTEAFF.

This clonotype was picked up a small number of times. The rearrangement joins TRBV12-3 or TRBV12-4 to TRBJ2-3; D is undetermined. The CDR3 contains 9 residues. V shed 8 bases and J shed 10 bases, with 7 bases lying between them. DNA for the CDR3: TGTGCCAGCGGAGTCCCGCAGTATTTT. This sequence encodes CASGVPQYF.

The J gene is TRBJ1-4, the V gene TRBV18; no definite D call. The CDR3 length is 15 residues. Germline values: CDR1 KGHSH, CDR2 LQKENI. V was cut by 3 bases and J by 3 bases, with 11 bases left in between. CDR3 loop: CASSPSSRANEKLFF. CDR3 in DNA: TGTGCCAGCTCACCTTCGTCTAGGGCTAATGAAAAACTGTTTTTT. Using reference TRBV18 and TRBJ1-4 for the parts outside the CDR3, the full variable domain is NAGVMQNPRHLVRRRGQEARLRCSPMKGHSHVYWYRQLPEEGLKFMVYLQKENIIDESGMPKERFSAEFPKEGPSILRIQQVVRGDSAAYFCASSPSSRANEKLFFGSGTQLSVL.

Only a few counts were recorded for this clonotype. The gene calls are TRBV5-1 and TRBJ1-2; D gene ambiguous. CDR1 is SGHRS and CDR2 is YFSETQ in the germline V gene. Trimming removed 2 bases at V and 4 bases at J, with 9 bases between. The CDR3 spans 13 residues. The CDR3 sequence is CASSLEHFYGYTF. The CDR3 region has the DNA TGCGCCAGCAGCTTAGAGCATTTCTATGGCTACACCTTC. The entire variable domain, with the rest obtained from reference TRBV5-1 and TRBJ1-2, is as follows: KAGVTQTPRYLIKTRGQQVTLSCSPISGHRSVSWYQQTPGQGLQFLFEYFSETQRNKGNFPGRFSGRQFSNSRSEMNVSTLELGDSALYLCASSLEHFYGYTFGSGTRLTVV.

This clonotype has a handful of counts. The chain combines TRBV7-6 with TRBJ2-7; D is uncertain. The V gene's germline CDR1 is SGHVS and CDR2 FNYEAQ. The V and J ends lost 0 bases and 5 bases respectively, with 2 bases between them. This CDR3 has 11 amino acids. The CDR3 spells CASSLAHEQYF. CDR3 sequence (DNA): TGTGCCAGCAGCTTAGCCCACGAGCAGTACTTC.

This clonotype appeared many times. The chain couples TRBV6-1 to TRBJ2-1; 9 bases map to TRBD1. Per the germline V gene, CDR1 is MNHNS and CDR2 is SASEGT. V dropped 7 bases and J dropped 10; count of bases not matched to a gene: 17. This CDR3 contains 16 residues. The DNA for the CDR3 is TGTGCCAGCACCCGACGGCCGGGACAGGGCTCTCGGGAGCAGTTCTTC. It translates to CASTRRPGQGSREQFF.

V and J are TRBV11-3 and TRBJ2-3; the D is unclear. Trimming pared 0 bases from V and 0 bases from J, leaving 13 bases between. The CDR3 contains 17 residues. Germline V lookup: CDR1 SGHNT, CDR2 YENEEA. CDR3 residues: CASSLDPRMTSTDTQYF. The CDR3 nucleotides are TGTGCCAGCAGCTTAGATCCCAGGATGACTAGCACAGATACGCAGTATTTT.